The TCR beta chain under discussion was sequenced for a study of shared clonotypes between healthy human individuals. Findings and caveats of the study: Clonotype sharing among the donors was expected to vary with sequencing depth.

Comment on this clone: The antigen is undetermined.

There are 15 residues in the CDR3. Germline V gene data show CDR1 as KGHSH and CDR2 as LQKENI. V was shortened by 2 bases and J by 2 bases, with 13 bases between the two germline ends. Each subset's genomic DNA was split evenly across several immunoSEQ plates. The team ran DNA from unsorted PBMCs on ten immunoSEQ deep assay plates for sequencing. TCRdb keeps only in-frame clones here, not all; method: immunoSEQ multiplex PCR. The sample lists approximately 500,000 clones, around 73% occurring once. The rearrangement uses TRBV18 and TRBJ2-7; no clear D gene. The source material was PBMCs. The sequence derives from a woman aged 40 to 50 in good health. Some clones in this sample may be carry-over from other donors' samples. The CDR3 bases are TGTGCCAGCTCACCAGTTGTTAGTACTCCCTACGAGCAGTACTTC. This encodes CASSPVVSTPYEQYF.